Described below is a single T cell receptor beta chain sequence and its context. No cognate antigen has been identified for it. Nothing much larger sits one base from this clone, and base qualities are not available. This sample's time point label indicates: about 28 days (+/-7) after the second vaccine dose. Because spike-specific TCR depth and breadth did not differ between the two schedules, AZD1222 recipients who got a second dose at roughly 4 weeks were pooled with those who got a second dose at roughly 12 weeks. The vaccinee samples were drawn from two UK trials, COV001 and COV002, one of which was a single-blind randomized controlled phase 2/3 trial testing AZD1222 (ChAdOx1 nCoV-19) in healthy adults. For TCRbeta chain sequencing, PBMC samples from trial participants were taken at day 0 and at day 28 after the second dose. This entry comes from a study of T cell responses to AZD1222 COVID-19 vaccine (dated by TCRdb to the early 2020s). Regarding the research as a whole: A total of 230 to 250 trial participants underwent TCR sequencing, of whom 207 received two doses of AZD1222 and about 25 received two doses of the MenACWY control vaccine. Enrollment into the trials was organized by age into subgroups of 18-55, 56-69 and 70-plus years, and those subgroups contained roughly 140, 27 and 60 TCR-sequenced participants, respectively.

The CDR3 regions of human TCRbeta chains were analyzed by immunosequencing. Per the original workflow: TCRs in the repertoires were compared against a reference library of SARS-CoV-2-specific TCRs that had been generated with the MIRA antigen-specificity platform. Breadth was defined as the fraction of unique TCRs that were SARS-CoV-2-associated, and depth was defined as the fraction of total T cells that were SARS-CoV-2-associated. Using the MIRA data, every spike-specific TCR was mapped to the spike region that the TCR reacted to and assigned to either a CD4 or a CD8 class. Log10-transformed breadth and depth values were compared by one-way ANOVA with Sidak's multiple comparisons tests. The table was pulled from immuneACCESS by TCRdb, which kept in-frame rearrangements only. Such tables lose some clones; where checked, under half of the loss comes from unresolved V genes, and the rest has no known cause. V and J calls and clone size are those listed in that table; D and trimming were worked out from the DNA. A total of 100,000 to 130,000 clones appear in this sample, about nine tenths of them only once. Roughly 9% of the sample rests with the top ten.

Spanning cysteine to phenylalanine, the CDR3 consists of 16 amino acids. The retained sequence is limited to the CDR3, 48 bases, with the frame set at the first base. For this chain, trimming is 6 bases at the V end and 2 bases at the J end, and the number of junction bases without a gene match is 8. The germline V gene (reference sequence) supplies CDR1 LNHDA and CDR2 SQIVND. What the study reported, not specific to this receptor: Conclusions about previously exposed vaccinees were limited because only a handful of AZD1222 recipients were SARS-CoV-2 seropositive at baseline. Reportedly, almost half of the unique spike-specific TCRs recognized epitopes lying outside the regions that are mutated in the B.1.351 and B.1.1.7 variants. No day 14 peak-response samples were available, so repertoires were characterized only after the peak T cell response. Spike-specific TCR breadth and depth rose significantly after two AZD1222 doses compared with day 0 and with MenACWY recipients. Participants were mostly white British and included more females than males, and it was suggested by the authors that clonal diversity may have been underestimated. In the small 56-69-year group, the increase in depth fell short of significance, most likely because of low power. CD4 TCRs associated with the vaccine covered the entire spike protein, and the dominant responses were in regions 160-218 and 743-854.

The chain uses TRBV19 and TRBJ2-2; TRBD2 lines up with 8 middle nucleotides. The sample in question was peripheral blood, obtained 28 days after the second AZD1222 dose. The receptor was derived from an adult who received the AZD1222 COVID-19 vaccine. For the CDR3, the sequence is CASRLSAGVNTGELFF. The bases read TGTGCCAGTAGACTATCAGCGGGGGTTAACACCGGGGAGCTGTTTTTT.